Listed below are T cell receptor beta chains from one sample, sequenced in a study of T-cell reconstitution after alpha-beta-depleted transplantation in children. TCRdb itself ran the PCR reads through MiXCR, one entry per CDR3 protein. This sample has about 140,000 distinct CDR3 sequences; about 8.8% occur once, and the top ten carry around 18%. The starting material was PBMCs, mostly from graft donor cells, obtained 180 days after TCRalphabeta/CD19-depleted stem cell transplant. These receptors originate from a female patient under 10 years old who had a stem cell transplant for congenital amegakaryocytic thrombocytopenia, so the T cells may come from the graft donor. Both conserved end residues are part of each CDR3. The D gene is left open where the match is weak. Some rows mark clone size as missing; the rest say once, few, many or name a class of expanded clone.

clone_size | j_call | v_call | d_call | cdr3_nt | cdr3_aa
- | TRBJ2-6 | TRBV12-3/TRBV12-4 | - | TGTGCCAGCAGCCTAACGATGAGGTCGACCCTCAGGACGGGGGCCAACGTCCTGACTTTC | CASSLTMRSTLRTGANVLTF
- | TRBJ2-1 | TRBV11-1 | TRBD2 | TGTGCCAGCAGCTTAGACAAGGCGGGACTAGCGGGAGGCCCCTACAATGAGCAGTTCTTC | CASSLDKAGLAGGPYNEQFF
few | TRBJ2-2 | TRBV12-3/TRBV12-4 | TRBD1 | TGTGCCAGCAGTTTAGGACAGGGCAACACCGGGGAGCTGTTTTTT | CASSLGQGNTGELFF
- | TRBJ2-3 | TRBV20-1 | TRBD2 | TGCAGTGCCCCGAGGGACTACCACACAGATACGCAGTATTTT | CSAPRDYHTDTQYF
many | TRBJ2-1 | TRBV12-3/TRBV12-4 | - | TGTGCCAGCAGGGGACCGGGACTCTTCAATGAGCAGTTCTTC | CASRGPGLFNEQFF
many | TRBJ2-5 | TRBV28 | TRBD2 | TGTGCCAGCAGTCCCCATCTAGCGGGGGGGCCCCAGACCCAGTACTTC | CASSPHLAGGPQTQYF
many | TRBJ2-6 | TRBV12-3/TRBV12-4 | TRBD1 | TGTGCCAGCAGTCCAGCAGGGGGCCTCTCTGGGGCCAACGTCCTGACTTTC | CASSPAGGLSGANVLTF
many | TRBJ2-7 | TRBV29-1 | - | TGCAGCGTTTTTGGCAGGCACTACGAGCAGTACTTC | CSVFGRHYEQYF
many | TRBJ2-6 | TRBV28 | - | TGTGCCAGCAGTTACGGGTCAAGCTCTGGGGCCAACGTCCTGACTTTC | CASSYGSSSGANVLTF
- | TRBJ1-2 | TRBV4-1 | - | TGCGCCAGCAGCCAAAGAGGGGCCGGCTACACCTTC | CASSQRGAGYTF
many | TRBJ2-7 | TRBV10-3 | - | TGTGCCATAAGCCTGAGCATGAGTGGCTACGAGCAGTACTTC | CAISLSMSGYEQYF
few | TRBJ2-1 | TRBV7-8 | - | TGTGCCAGCAGCTTACGGCTACGGGGTCAACCCAACAATGAGCAGTTCTTC | CASSLRLRGQPNNEQFF
- | TRBJ2-1 | TRBV6-5 | TRBD1 | TGTGCCAGCAGTTATGAACAGGGGGCCTACAATGAGCAGTTCTTC | CASSYEQGAYNEQFF
many | TRBJ2-5 | TRBV12-3/TRBV12-4 | TRBD1 | TGTGCCAGCAGTCCGGACAGGAAAGAGACCCAGTACTTC | CASSPDRKETQYF
many | TRBJ2-5 | TRBV4-1 | TRBD2 | TGCGCCAGCAGCCAAGTGGGGACTAGCGGTCAAGAGACCCAGTACTTC | CASSQVGTSGQETQYF
many | TRBJ2-7 | TRBV11-1 | - | TGTGCCAGCAGCTTAGCACGGGAGCTATACGAGCAGTACTTC | CASSLARELYEQYF
many | TRBJ1-5 | TRBV12-3/TRBV12-4 | - | TGTGCCAGCAGTTTTCAGGGTCATGGGGGTCAGCCCCAGCATTTT | CASSFQGHGGQPQHF
few | TRBJ1-2 | TRBV5-6 | - | TGTGCCAGCAGGATTACCGGGGGAACCTATGGCTACACCTTC | CASRITGGTYGYTF
many | TRBJ1-2 | TRBV12-3/TRBV12-4 | - | TGTGCCAGCAGTTCGGGAGGCTATGGCTACACCTTC | CASSSGGYGYTF
- | TRBJ2-1 | TRBV7-3 | - | TGTGCCAGCAGCCCTGTGGGGGGTTACAATGAGCAGTTCTTC | CASSPVGGYNEQFF
few | TRBJ2-5 | TRBV4-3 | TRBD1 | TGCGCCAGCAGCCAAGATCCTGTAGTGCTGGGTGACAGGGTTGAGACCCAGTACTTC | CASSQDPVVLGDRVETQYF
many | TRBJ2-7 | TRBV6-1 | TRBD1 | TGTGCCAGCAGTGATACCCTACAGGGGCTGGGGGTCGAGCAGTACTTC | CASSDTLQGLGVEQYF
- | TRBJ2-1 | TRBV2 | TRBD2 | TGTGCCAGCAGCCTTAGCGGGAGGGCATCAAATGAGCAGTTCTTC | CASSLSGRASNEQFF
many | TRBJ2-5 | TRBV10-3 | TRBD2 | TGTGCCATCAGTGACCCGGGGGGGGAGACCCAGTACTTC | CAISDPGGETQYF
- | TRBJ1-4 | TRBV25-1 | - | TGTGCCAGCAGTGTTACAGGGACGGAAAAACTGTTTTTT | CASSVTGTEKLFF
- | TRBJ2-7 | TRBV3-1 | TRBD2 | TGTGCCTCCTGCCCGGGACTAGCGGTCTCCTACGAGCAGTACTTC | CASCPGLAVSYEQYF
many | TRBJ2-5 | TRBV12-3/TRBV12-4 | - | TGTGCCAGCAGTTTTGGTCTAAAAGAGACCCAGTACTTC | CASSFGLKETQYF
few | TRBJ2-5 | TRBV5-1 | - | TGCGCCAGCAGCTTGGGACTTAGTCGGGAGACCCAGTACTTC | CASSLGLSRETQYF
few | TRBJ2-1 | TRBV6-4 | TRBD2 | TGTGCCAGCTCCGAGCGGGAGCACAATGAGCAGTTCTTC | CASSEREHNEQFF
few | TRBJ2-7 | TRBV6-2/TRBV6-3 | TRBD1 | TGTGCCAGCAGTTCCCAGGGGGATGTTAAGTACTTC | CASSSQGDVKYF
- | TRBJ1-5 | TRBV6-5 | TRBD1 | TGTGCCAGCAGTTACAGGACAGGGAACAATCAGCCCCAGCATTTT | CASSYRTGNNQPQHF
many | TRBJ1-5 | TRBV20-1 | - | TGCAGTGCTAGAGTTTCGGGTGGCTATAGCAATCAGCCCCAGCATTTT | CSARVSGGYSNQPQHF
- | TRBJ1-5 | TRBV6-5 | - | TGTGCCAGCACGTTATCCCCGGGGGGAGAGCAGCCCCAGCATTTT | CASTLSPGGEQPQHF
- | TRBJ1-2 | TRBV5-5 | - | TGTGCCAGCAGCTTGGGGCAGTGGGACAAGACCTATGGCTACACCTTC | CASSLGQWDKTYGYTF
many | TRBJ2-3 | TRBV6-1 | - | TGTGCCAGCAACATTCAGGGAAAAGAGGCAGATACGCAGTATTTT | CASNIQGKEADTQYF
many | TRBJ2-2 | TRBV28 | - | TGTGCCAGCTATGCCTGGACTAAGCGCACCGGGGAGCTGTTTTTT | CASYAWTKRTGELFF
many | TRBJ2-3 | TRBV5-1 | - | TGCGCCAGCAGCTACTTAGAGGATGGCACAGATACGCAGTATTTT | CASSYLEDGTDTQYF
many | TRBJ2-3 | TRBV20-1 | - | TGCAGTGCTAAGGCGGGGAGCACAGATACGCAGTATTTT | CSAKAGSTDTQYF
many | TRBJ2-1 | TRBV7-8 | TRBD2 | TGTGCCAGCAGCTTATCCGTTCGCGGGAGCTACAATGAGCAGTTCTTC | CASSLSVRGSYNEQFF
many | TRBJ2-7 | TRBV12-3/TRBV12-4 | TRBD1 | TGTGCCAGCAGTTTCGCAGGGGGCTACGAGCAGTACTTC | CASSFAGGYEQYF
many | TRBJ2-2 | TRBV7-6 | - | TGTGCCAGCAGCTTAGGAGCTGGGGGCGGGAACACCGGGGAGCTGTTTTTT | CASSLGAGGGNTGELFF